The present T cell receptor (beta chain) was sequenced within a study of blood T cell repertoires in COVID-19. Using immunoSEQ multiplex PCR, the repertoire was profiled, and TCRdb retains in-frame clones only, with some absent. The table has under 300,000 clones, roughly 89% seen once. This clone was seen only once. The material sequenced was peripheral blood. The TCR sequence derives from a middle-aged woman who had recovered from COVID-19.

CDR3 sequence (DNA): TGTGCCAGCAGGGGGGCTAGCGGGGGTGATACGCAGTATTTT. This encodes CASRGASGGDTQYF. The chain is built from TRBV5-4 and TRBJ2-3; 10 bases map to TRBD2. After removal of 5 bases from V and 6 bases from J, the junction contained 6 bases not matched to a gene. This CDR3 comprises 14 residues. CDR1 is SGHNT and CDR2 is YYREEE in the germline V gene (reference sequence).